By its share, the clone carrying this TCR beta chain is medium-sized. Its antigen is undetermined. Germline lookup yields CDR1 DFQATT and CDR2 SNEGSKA (reference sequence). The CDR3 length is 10 residues. V shed 3 bases and J shed 7 bases, with 6 bases lying between them. Each CDR3 protein gets one entry after TCRdb re-called the reads with MiXCR. This table has about 65,000 distinct CDR3 sequences, roughly 50% appearing once. These data belong to a study of type 1 regulatory T cells. Study in general: This in vitro CD4 product, T-allo10, is enriched for Tr1 cells and alloantigen-specific. Regarding the study as a whole: Type 1 regulatory T cells had a more restricted TCR repertoire than non-type 1 regulatory T cells.

The gene calls are TRBV20-1 and TRBJ1-1; D not resolved. This clonotype was obtained from a human donor in good health. Sequencing was carried out using cultured non-Tr1 T cells, either the whole culture or a sorted T cell fraction (not recorded which). The CDR3 DNA reads TGCAGTGCTAGTCACTTTGAAGCTTTCTTT. Translation gives CSASHFEAFF.